This passage covers 18 T cell receptor beta chains from one sample sequenced in a study of cytomegalovirus exposure and HLA in healthy donors. Vbeta (60) and Jbeta (13) primers were used in the PCR. Repertoires were generated with immunoSEQ multiplex PCR, while TCRdb's copy carries only in-frame clones and drops some. The sample consists of 250,000 or so clones, about 90% of them appearing once. The sequenced material came from PBMCs. Every receptor here comes from a girl aged 2 to 9 in good health and CMV-seronegative.

V usage is TRBV11-2 and J usage is TRBJ2-4; D might be TRBD2 (6 bases). Per the germline V gene, CDR1 is SGHAT and CDR2 is FQNNGV. CDR3 length: 13 amino acids. The V gene lost 3 bases and the J gene lost 10 bases, with 13 bases spanning the gap. This CDR3 reads CASSLGLPAIQYF. CDR3 sequence (DNA): TGTGCCAGCAGCTTGGGACTGCCGGCAATTCAGTACTTC. The full variable domain, in which reference TRBV11-2 and TRBJ2-4 provide the parts outside the CDR3, is EAGVAQSPRYKIIEKRQSVAFWCNPISGHATLYWYQQILGQGPKLLIQFQNNGVVDDSQLPKDRFSAERLKGVDSTLKIQPAKLEDSAVYLCASSLGLPAIQYFGAGTRLSVL.

The chain couples TRBV11-2 to TRBJ1-5; 7 nucleotides align to TRBD1. The CDR3 is made up of 15 amino acids. Germline lookup yields CDR1 SGHAT and CDR2 FQNNGV. Trimming took 1 base from V and 5 from J; bases not matched to a gene: 5. CDR3 region: CASSLGARGDQPQHF. The DNA for the CDR3 is TGTGCCAGCAGCTTAGGTGCCAGGGGGGATCAGCCCCAGCATTTT.

The V and J genes are TRBV27 and TRBJ2-7; weak D call: TRBD1 (6 bases). There are 15 residues in the CDR3. Deletions cut 3 bases from V and 2 bases from J, with 14 bases between. Germline CDR1 and CDR2: MNHEY and SMNVEV (reference sequence). The CDR3 here is CASSFDRQGTYEQYF. The CDR3 nucleotides are TGTGCCAGCAGTTTTGACAGGCAGGGCACCTACGAGCAGTACTTC.

Worth noting for this clone: This same CDR3 is encoded by further DNA sequences in the sample. The chain uses TRBV27 and TRBJ2-7, with D possibly TRBD1 on 6 matching bases. The CDR3 totals 14 residues. Germline-derived CDR1 and CDR2 are MNHEY and SMNVEV (reference sequence). With 0 bases removed from V and 2 bases from J, the gap between germline ends came to 8 bases. The CDR3 sequence is CASSLSSGAYEQYF. The DNA of the CDR3 is TGTGCCAGCAGTTTATCGTCAGGGGCCTACGAGCAGTACTTC.

The genes are TRBV4-2 and TRBJ1-1, with D perhaps matching TRBD1 (5 bases). Trimming took 4 bases from V and 4 from J, leaving 40 bases between them. Germline CDR1 and CDR2: LGHNA and YNFKEQ. This CDR3 has 23 residues. The DNA for the CDR3 is TGTGCCAGCAGCCCTTTCCCCACCGGCCGATCTTCCGGCGGGGCCGGAGGTAGCACTGAAGCTTTCTTT. It translates to CASSPFPTGRSSGGAGGSTEAFF.

The chain links TRBV9 to TRBJ2-2; possible D gene TRBD2, 6 bases. V was cut by 3 bases and J by 5 bases, with 20 bases left in between. The CDR3 is 17 amino acids. Germline V gene lookup returns CDR1 SGDLS and CDR2 YYNGEE. Here the CDR3 DNA reads TGTGCCAGCAGCGGAAATGTAGAGGGGACTCCTACCGGGGAGCTGTTTTTT. Translation: CASSGNVEGTPTGELFF.

The V and J genes are TRBV7-2 and TRBJ2-7, with 8 positions matching TRBD1. Germline CDR1 SGHTA, CDR2 FQGNSA. This CDR3 has 16 amino acids. Germline trimming cut 3 bases from V and 1 base from J; bases unmatched to any gene: 8. The CDR3 bases are TGTGCCAGCAGCTTCTCCACCGGGACAGGTTCCTACGAGCAGTACTTC. Translated: CASSFSTGTGSYEQYF.

This chain connects TRBV7-2 to TRBJ2-7; TRBD1 agrees at 11 bases. Germline V gene lookup returns CDR1 SGHTA and CDR2 FQGNSA. The CDR3 runs to 15 residues. The V segment lost 4 bases and the J segment 6 bases; nucleotides outside the gene matches: 8. In DNA form, the CDR3 reads TGTGCCAGCAGCTCGAGGACAGGGGGCTTGGGCGAGCAGTACTTC. This encodes CASSSRTGGLGEQYF.

The chain combines TRBV28 with TRBJ2-4, with D possibly being TRBD1 (5 bases). CDR1 and CDR2 from the germline V gene are MDHEN and SYDVKM. CDR3 length: 16 residues. V was trimmed by 3 bases and J by 0 bases, leaving 12 bases between them. The CDR3 loop reads CASSFEGQLAKNIQYF. The CDR3 coding sequence is TGTGCCAGCAGTTTTGAAGGACAACTAGCCAAAAACATTCAGTACTTC. The variable domain in full, completed from reference TRBV28 and TRBJ2-4, reads DVKVTQSSRYLVKRTGEKVFLECVQDMDHENMFWYRQDPGLGLRLIYFSYDVKMKEKGDIPEGYSVSREKKERFSLILESASTNQTSMYLCASSFEGQLAKNIQYFGAGTRLSVL.

The V and J genes are TRBV25-1 and TRBJ1-2; TRBD1 might be the D (6 bases). The CDR3 covers 15 residues. V lost 6 bases and J 6 bases, leaving 20 bases between the germline ends. Germline-derived CDR1 and CDR2 are MGHDK and SYGVNS. This chain's CDR3 is CASSPDSSAPHGYTF. The DNA for the CDR3 is TGTGCCAGCAGCCCGGACAGTTCGGCTCCCCATGGCTACACCTTC.

A single count supports this clone. V and J are TRBV4-2 and TRBJ2-3; possible D gene TRBD2, 5 bases. CDR1 LGHNA and CDR2 YNFKEQ come from the germline V gene. The CDR3 has 16 amino acids. With 0 bases removed from V and 6 bases from J, the gap between germline ends came to 16 bases. CDR3: CASSQDSTTTGDTQYF. The CDR3 nucleotides are TGTGCCAGCAGCCAAGATTCGACTACTACCGGTGATACGCAGTATTTT.

V is TRBV5-1 and J is TRBJ2-7, with 10 positions matching TRBD2. There are 14 residues in the CDR3. Germline loops: CDR1 SGHRS, CDR2 YFSETQ. The V gene end was trimmed by 4 bases and the J gene end by 3 bases; junction bases not matched to a gene: 4. The CDR3 sequence is CASSPSGGGYEQYF. CDR3 nucleotides: TGCGCCAGCAGCCCAAGCGGGGGGGGCTACGAGCAGTACTTC.

The CDR3 sequence: CASSLGSGSSSEQFF. CDR3 nucleotides: TGCGCCAGCAGCTTAGGTAGCGGGAGTTCTAGTGAGCAGTTCTTC. This rearrangement joins TRBV5-1 to TRBJ2-1, with 9 bases aligning to TRBD2. Germline V gene lookup returns CDR1 SGHRS and CDR2 YFSETQ. J gave up 9 bases and V 2 bases, and 9 bases lay outside the gene matches. This CDR3 comprises 15 residues.

The gene calls are TRBV7-9 and TRBJ1-5; D perhaps matches TRBD1 (6 bases). Germline CDR1 SEHNR, CDR2 FQNEAQ (reference sequence). The V and J ends lost 3 bases and 1 base respectively, with 7 bases between them. The CDR3 spans 14 residues. Here the CDR3 DNA reads TGTGCCAGCAGCTTTCAGGGGAGCAATCAGCCCCAGCATTTT. Translating gives CASSFQGSNQPQHF.

The chain employs TRBV19 and TRBJ2-3; 9 positions agree with TRBD2. V dropped 10 bases and J dropped 3; count of bases not matched to a gene: 5. The CDR3 length is 13 residues. Germline V gene sequence: CDR1 LNHDA, CDR2 SQIVND (reference sequence). The CDR3 loop is CAMTAGGTDTQYF. The CDR3 coding sequence is TGTGCCATGACCGCGGGGGGGACAGATACGCAGTATTTT.

This chain joins TRBV9 and TRBJ1-2; D ambiguous. CDR1 is SGDLS and CDR2 is YYNGEE in the germline V gene. Trimming removed 0 bases from V and 8 bases from J, with 8 bases in between. This CDR3 is built from 12 residues. CDR3 in amino acids: CASSVVGRGYTF. CDR3 bases: TGTGCCAGCAGCGTAGTCGGTCGCGGCTACACCTTC.

The chain joins TRBV5-4 to TRBJ2-5, with 11 bases that match TRBD1. CDR1 and CDR2 (germline): SGHNT, YYREEE (reference sequence). CDR3 length: 14 amino acids. With 4 bases clipped from V and 5 bases from J, the junction kept 4 bases outside the gene matches. The CDR3 DNA reads TGTGCCAGCAGCCCAGGGACAGGGGGGGAGACCCAGTACTTC. It specifies CASSPGTGGETQYF.

The chain recombines TRBV10-3 with TRBJ2-5, with TRBD1 matching over 10 bases. The better agreement between TRBJ2-7 and the DNA end casts doubt on the J call. This CDR3 comprises 13 residues. Germline CDR1 is ENHRY and CDR2 is SYGVKD. The CDR3 sequence is CAISPDRGHEQYF. CDR3 DNA sequence: TGTGCCATCAGCCCCGACAGGGGGCACGAGCAGTACTTC.